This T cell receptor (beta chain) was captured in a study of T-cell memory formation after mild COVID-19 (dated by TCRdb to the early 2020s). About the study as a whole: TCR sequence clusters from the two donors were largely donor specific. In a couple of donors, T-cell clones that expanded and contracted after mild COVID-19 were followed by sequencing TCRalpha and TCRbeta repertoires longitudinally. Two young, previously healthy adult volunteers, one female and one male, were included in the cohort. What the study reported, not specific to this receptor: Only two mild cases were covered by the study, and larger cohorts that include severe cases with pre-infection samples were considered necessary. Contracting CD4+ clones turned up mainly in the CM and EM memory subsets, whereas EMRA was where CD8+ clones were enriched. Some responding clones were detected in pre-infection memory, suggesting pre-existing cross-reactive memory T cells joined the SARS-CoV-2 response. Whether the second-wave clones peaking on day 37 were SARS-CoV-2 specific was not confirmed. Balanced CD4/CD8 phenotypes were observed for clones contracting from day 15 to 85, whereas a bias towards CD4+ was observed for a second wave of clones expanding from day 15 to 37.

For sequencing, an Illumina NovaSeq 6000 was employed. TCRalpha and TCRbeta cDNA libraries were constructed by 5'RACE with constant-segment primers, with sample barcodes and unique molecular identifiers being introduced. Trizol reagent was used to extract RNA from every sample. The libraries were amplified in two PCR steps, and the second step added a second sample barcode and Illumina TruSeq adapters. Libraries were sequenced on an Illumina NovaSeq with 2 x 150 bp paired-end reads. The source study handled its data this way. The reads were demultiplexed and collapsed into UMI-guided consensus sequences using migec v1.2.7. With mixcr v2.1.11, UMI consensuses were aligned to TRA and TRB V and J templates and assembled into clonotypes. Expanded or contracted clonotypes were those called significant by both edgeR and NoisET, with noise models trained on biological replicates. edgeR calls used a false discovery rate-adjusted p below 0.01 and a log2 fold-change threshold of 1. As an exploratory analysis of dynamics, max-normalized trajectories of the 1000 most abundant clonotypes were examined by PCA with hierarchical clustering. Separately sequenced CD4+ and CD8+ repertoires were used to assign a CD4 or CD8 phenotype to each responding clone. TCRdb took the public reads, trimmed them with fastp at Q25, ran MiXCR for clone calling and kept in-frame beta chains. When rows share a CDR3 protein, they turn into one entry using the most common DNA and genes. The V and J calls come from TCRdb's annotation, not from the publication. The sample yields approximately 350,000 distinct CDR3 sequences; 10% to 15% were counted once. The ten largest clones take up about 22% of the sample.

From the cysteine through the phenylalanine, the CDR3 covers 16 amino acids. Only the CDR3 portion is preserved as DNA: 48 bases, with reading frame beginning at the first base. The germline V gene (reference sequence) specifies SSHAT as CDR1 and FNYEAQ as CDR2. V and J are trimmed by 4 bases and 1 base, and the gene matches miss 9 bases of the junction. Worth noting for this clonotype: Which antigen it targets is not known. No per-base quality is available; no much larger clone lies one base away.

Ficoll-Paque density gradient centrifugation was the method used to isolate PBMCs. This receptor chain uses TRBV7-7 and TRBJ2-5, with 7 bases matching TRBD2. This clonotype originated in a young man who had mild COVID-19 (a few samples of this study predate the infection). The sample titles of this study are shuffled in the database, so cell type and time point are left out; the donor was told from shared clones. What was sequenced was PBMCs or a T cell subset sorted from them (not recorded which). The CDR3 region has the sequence CASSSTSGAIQETQYF. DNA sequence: TGTGCCAGCAGCTCCACGAGCGGGGCCATCCAAGAGACCCAGTACTTC.